Below are 17 T cell receptor beta chains sequenced from a single sample in a study of vaccination and CD4 T cells after COVID-19. Treatment noted: roughly 10-day PBMC culture with coronavirus spike peptide pools or control peptides (ViraFEST assay). During the years 2011-2018, before the COVID-19 pandemic, the unexposed donor's CD4+ T cells were collected. No antigen has been assigned to these receptors. Cultured CD4+ T cell DNA underwent sequencing with the Oncomine TCR Beta short-read assay. Investigators isolated genomic DNA from cultured CD4+ T cells. In TCRdb, the PCR reads were re-called with MiXCR into one record per CDR3 protein. The sample lists several thousand distinct CDR3 sequences, approximately 37% occurring once. Sample: CD4+ T cells from blood, cultured in vitro. The receptors here all came from a human donor in good health.

The DNA for the CDR3 is TGTGCCAGCAGCTCCCGGGGCAGGGGGAACTATGGCTACACCTTC. Protein: CASSSRGRGNYGYTF. The J gene is TRBJ1-2, the V gene TRBV9; 7 positions match TRBD1. This CDR3 is built from 15 residues. Trimming took 4 bases from V and 2 from J; bases not matched to a gene: 8. Germline values: CDR1 SGDLS, CDR2 YYNGEE.

The chain joins TRBV14 to TRBJ1-1; D is unresolved. The CDR3 runs to 13 residues. From germline, CDR1 is SGHDN and CDR2 FVKESK. The V gene lost 3 bases and the J gene lost 6 bases, with 11 bases spanning the gap. Written as DNA, the CDR3 is TGTGCCAGCAGCCAGGGTTTATCATCTGAAGCTTTCTTT. Its translation: CASSQGLSSEAFF.

In its sample, this clonotype was seen a few times. This chain connects TRBV19 to TRBJ1-1, with 7 positions matching TRBD1. The CDR3 is 15 residues long. Germline loops: CDR1 LNHDA, CDR2 SQIVND (reference sequence). The V and J ends lost 5 bases and 1 base, in that order; junction bases with no gene match: 7. The CDR3 sequence: CASSLLDRKNTEAFF. CDR3 coding DNA: TGTGCCAGTAGTCTGTTGGACAGGAAGAACACTGAAGCTTTCTTT.

Only a few counts were recorded for this clonotype. The J gene is TRBJ1-5, the V gene TRBV28; unclear D gene. V lost 6 bases, J lost 2 bases, and 20 bases lay in between. Germline assignment: CDR1 MDHEN and CDR2 SYDVKM. CDR3 length: 17 amino acids. The DNA for the CDR3 is TGTGCCAGCAGACTAACTGAGATGGACGGCCGCAATCAGCCCCAGCATTTT. This sequence encodes CASRLTEMDGRNQPQHF.

The rearrangement links TRBV10-3 to TRBJ1-3; the D gene is possibly TRBD1 (6 bases). CDR1 is ENHRY, CDR2 SYGVKD, per germline. This CDR3 is 18 amino acids long. Trimming cost V 0 bases and J 4 bases, with 19 bases left between them. The CDR3 DNA is TGTGCCATCAGTGAGTCCCCACCGGCAGGGGCGGGAGGAAACACCATATATTTT. This encodes CAISESPPAGAGGNTIYF.

The CDR3 spells CASSGQSSSYNEQFF. CDR3 in DNA: TGTGCCAGTAGCGGACAGTCGAGCTCCTACAATGAGCAGTTCTTC. This sequence joins TRBV19 and TRBJ2-1; TRBD1 might be the D (6 bases). Deletions cut 6 bases from V and 0 bases from J, with 12 bases between. There are 15 residues in the CDR3. CDR1 and CDR2 from the germline V gene are LNHDA and SQIVND (reference sequence).

The J gene is TRBJ2-7, the V gene TRBV6-2 or TRBV6-3; 8 bases are a match to TRBD1. Trimming at V came to 7 bases and at J to 3 bases, leaving 11 bases not matched to a gene. Germline V lookup: CDR1 MNHEY, CDR2 SVGEGT. This CDR3 contains 15 residues. The CDR3 DNA sequence: TGTGCCAGCACCCGGTCGACAGGGGTTATCTACGAGCAGTACTTC. It is translated as CASTRSTGVIYEQYF.

The rearrangement joins TRBV19 to TRBJ1-1; D perhaps matches TRBD1 (5 bases). The CDR3 runs 16 residues. The ends were cut back, 2 bases at V and 1 base at J, with 14 bases in the middle. Germline CDR1 reads LNHDA; CDR2 reads SQIVND (reference sequence). The CDR3 spells CASSIRRGLANTEAFF. The DNA of the CDR3 is TGTGCCAGTAGTATACGGAGGGGTCTGGCGAACACTGAAGCTTTCTTT.

A few counts support this clonotype. V usage is TRBV6-5 and J usage is TRBJ2-1, with TRBD2 matching 10 bases. V shed 2 bases, J shed 8 bases, and the junction held 9 bases outside the gene matches. The V gene's germline CDR1 is MNHEY and CDR2 SVGAGI. There are 16 residues in the CDR3. CDR3 nucleotides: TGTGCCAGCAGTTACGGAGCCAGCGGGAGGGCCGATGAGCAGTTCTTC. Its protein product is CASSYGASGRADEQFF.

This sequence joins TRBV27 and TRBJ1-2; perhaps TRBD1 as D (5 bases). The CDR3 is 13 residues long. The germline V gene has CDR1 MNHEY and CDR2 SMNVEV (reference sequence). V gave up 6 bases and J gave up 8 bases, with 16 bases separating them. The CDR3 spells CASRYQGAGGYTF. The CDR3 DNA follows: TGTGCCAGCAGGTACCAAGGGGCCGGCGGCTACACCTTC.

The rearrangement uses TRBV7-3 and TRBJ2-5; D tentatively reads TRBD1 or TRBD2 (5 bases each). Trimming took off 2 bases at V and 2 bases at J, with 9 bases between the two ends. The CDR3 covers 14 residues. Germline CDR1 reads SGHTA; CDR2 reads FQGTGA. In DNA, the CDR3 is TGTGCCAGCAGCTTATCGGGGCGGCAAGAGACCCAGTACTTC. Its protein product is CASSLSGRQETQYF.

There are a few counts of this clonotype. The chain uses TRBV7-8 and TRBJ1-2; D perhaps matches TRBD1 (5 bases). The CDR3 length is 15 residues. Germline V CDR1 and CDR2: SGHVS, FQNEAQ. V was clipped by 5 bases and J by 5 bases, with 18 bases between them. The DNA of the CDR3 is TGTGCCAGCAGCCGCGAGGGTGTAGGGGTGTATGGCTACACCTTC. Its protein product is CASSREGVGVYGYTF.

This clonotype was seen more than once but under ten times. V is TRBV9 and J is TRBJ2-5; 9 bases agree with TRBD1. CDR3 length equals 16 residues. Germline CDR1 and CDR2: SGDLS and YYNGEE. V gave up 0 bases and J gave up 5 bases; unmatched junction bases: 8. As DNA, the CDR3 is TGTGCCAGCAGCGTAGCGGTGGACAGGGGTATGGAGACCCAGTACTTC. It is translated as CASSVAVDRGMETQYF.

This clonotype is labeled as large (0.1 to 1%). J is TRBJ1-2 and V is TRBV6-2 or TRBV6-3; D perhaps matches TRBD1 (6 bases). The CDR3 loop spans 14 amino acids. Germline V gene lookup returns CDR1 MNHEY and CDR2 SVGEGT. V was trimmed by 6 bases and J by 1 base, leaving 12 bases between them. CDR3 sequence reads: CASSRGSGNYGYTF. The CDR3 DNA reads TGTGCCAGCAGCAGGGGTTCGGGTAACTATGGCTACACCTTC.

This rearrangement joins TRBV6-4 to TRBJ2-4; perhaps TRBD2 as D (6 bases). Deletions cut 2 bases from V and 8 bases from J, with 10 bases between. The CDR3 consists of 13 residues. Germline V gene data show CDR1 as MRHNA and CDR2 as SNTAGT. CDR3 protein: CASSDRPGDIQYF. The CDR3 DNA follows: TGTGCCAGCAGTGACCGCCCGGGGGACATTCAGTACTTC.

The rearrangement links TRBV6-4 to TRBJ2-1; a weak D match, TRBD2 (6 bases). The V and J ends lost 0 bases and 0 bases respectively, with 6 bases between them. The length of the CDR3 is 15 residues. Germline V gene lookup returns CDR1 MRHNA and CDR2 SNTAGT. The CDR3 sequence: CASSDSSGSYNEQFF. The DNA of the CDR3 is TGTGCCAGCAGTGACTCTAGCGGCTCCTACAATGAGCAGTTCTTC.

V and J are TRBV10-3 and TRBJ2-3, with 11 bases fitting TRBD2. Germline assignment: CDR1 ENHRY and CDR2 SYGVKD. V lost 4 bases to trimming and J lost 0 bases; unmatched junction nucleotides: 12. This CDR3 comprises 19 residues. The DNA for the CDR3 is TGTGCCATCAGTGGACTAGCGGGATTGACAAATAAGAGCACAGATACGCAGTATTTT. This codes for CAISGLAGLTNKSTDTQYF.